Listed below are T cell receptor beta chains from one sample, sequenced in a study of control samples from healthy donors and cancer patients. Measured with immunoSEQ multiplex PCR; TCRdb has only the in-frame clones, and not every one. The sample contains 150,000 to 200,000 clones, approximately 96% of which appear only once. Material: blood. These receptor sequences come from a woman aged 40 to 55 in good health. Both conserved end residues are part of each CDR3.

j_call v_call cdr3_aa
TRBJ2-2 TRBV5-5 CASSSRTENTGELFF
TRBJ1-1 TRBV4-1 CASSQLQGVATEAFF
TRBJ1-1 TRBV3-1/TRBV3-2 CASTQVRGYNTEAFF
TRBJ1-1 TRBV5-8 CASSLGTGTMNTEAFF
TRBJ2-5 TRBV30 CAWSWLAVETQYF
TRBJ1-1 TRBV5-5 CASSLYSSNTEAFF
TRBJ1-6 TRBV5-6 CASRPQQGSYNSPLHF
TRBJ2-7 TRBV5-4 CASSVDGHYEQYF
TRBJ2-1 TRBV19 CASSMMGYNEQFF
TRBJ2-2 TRBV29-1 CSVGQGLATGELFF
TRBJ1-1 TRBV6-1 CASSERKTRHTEAFF
TRBJ1-2 TRBV10-3 CAISEFSLASYGYTF
TRBJ2-7 TRBV12-3/TRBV12-4 CASRGPFSYEQYF
TRBJ1-1 TRBV11-2 CASSLTTGGNTEAFF
TRBJ2-7 TRBV6-5 CASSKDRAPTYEQYF
TRBJ1-5 TRBV7-9 CASSLGAGNQPQHF
TRBJ1-1 TRBV3-1/TRBV3-2 CASSRLRAPNTEAFF
TRBJ1-6 TRBV7-3 CASSLTGRTAENSPLHF
TRBJ2-7 TRBV4-2 CASSRKRGTGFFEQYF
TRBJ1-6 TRBV6-6 CASSTPTGNNSPLHF
TRBJ1-1 TRBV10-3 CATKVDTEAFF
TRBJ2-7 TRBV6-1 CATGGYERGTYEQYF
TRBJ1-5 TRBV20-1 CSASGNLLPGLLTQPQHF
TRBJ1-1 TRBV7-2 CASSLKGGTEAFF
TRBJ1-2 TRBV19 CASKSQGARHYGYTF
TRBJ1-5 TRBV27 CASRPGRLNQPQHF
TRBJ2-7 TRBV21-1 CASSGHLREQYF
TRBJ2-7 TRBV30 CAWSDSLYEQYF
TRBJ1-2 TRBV5-4 CASSLTGSGGYTF
TRBJ2-1 TRBV7-2 CASSLVGAGVINEQFF
TRBJ2-5 TRBV10-2 CASNRGPKETQYF
TRBJ1-1 TRBV20-1 CSASRAVGTEAFF
TRBJ2-7 TRBV19 CASSIATGPAYEQYF
TRBJ1-4 TRBV21-1 CASSKALSGGNEKLFF
TRBJ1-4 TRBV25-1 CASSNGPSPLNEKLFF
TRBJ1-3 TRBV7-6 CASSYAGDTIYF
TRBJ1-5 TRBV2 CASSGELNQPQHF
TRBJ2-2 TRBV7-9 CASTSSGTNTGELFF
TRBJ1-2 TRBV6-1 CASSESALQGANYGYTF
TRBJ1-3 TRBV29-1 CSVNFSGNTIYF
TRBJ1-2 TRBV27 CASSSGNNYGYTF
TRBJ2-4 TRBV5-4 CASSFGTSHLAKNIQYF
TRBJ2-3 TRBV4-3 CASSQKRISGSWKLFTDTQYF
TRBJ2-7 TRBV3-1/TRBV3-2 CASSQDVQSSSYEQYF
TRBJ1-1 TRBV5-6 CASSLSERGAFF
TRBJ1-1 TRBV20-1 CSASPRDGKAFF
TRBJ1-2 TRBV27 CATGTGFGYTF
TRBJ2-7 TRBV9 CASSAGQGYYEQYF
TRBJ2-7 TRBV9 CASSGRGYEQYF
TRBJ2-5 TRBV7-2 CASSFLQGNYAETQYF
TRBJ1-1 TRBV12-3/TRBV12-4 CASSFRGNTEAFF
TRBJ1-2 TRBV3-1/TRBV3-2 CASSQGQRFSVYGYTF
TRBJ1-5 TRBV6-1 CASSEAGGGNQPQHF
TRBJ1-2 TRBV3-1/TRBV3-2 CASSQEEGLNYGYTF
TRBJ1-2 TRBV9 CASSGGHTRGGYTF
TRBJ2-2 TRBV5-4 CASSFRITGARTGELFF
TRBJ1-2 TRBV12-5 CASGSRGYTF
TRBJ2-1 TRBV6-2/TRBV6-3 CASSPTGTSGNNEQFF
TRBJ1-2 TRBV10-3 CAISDKTSGYTF